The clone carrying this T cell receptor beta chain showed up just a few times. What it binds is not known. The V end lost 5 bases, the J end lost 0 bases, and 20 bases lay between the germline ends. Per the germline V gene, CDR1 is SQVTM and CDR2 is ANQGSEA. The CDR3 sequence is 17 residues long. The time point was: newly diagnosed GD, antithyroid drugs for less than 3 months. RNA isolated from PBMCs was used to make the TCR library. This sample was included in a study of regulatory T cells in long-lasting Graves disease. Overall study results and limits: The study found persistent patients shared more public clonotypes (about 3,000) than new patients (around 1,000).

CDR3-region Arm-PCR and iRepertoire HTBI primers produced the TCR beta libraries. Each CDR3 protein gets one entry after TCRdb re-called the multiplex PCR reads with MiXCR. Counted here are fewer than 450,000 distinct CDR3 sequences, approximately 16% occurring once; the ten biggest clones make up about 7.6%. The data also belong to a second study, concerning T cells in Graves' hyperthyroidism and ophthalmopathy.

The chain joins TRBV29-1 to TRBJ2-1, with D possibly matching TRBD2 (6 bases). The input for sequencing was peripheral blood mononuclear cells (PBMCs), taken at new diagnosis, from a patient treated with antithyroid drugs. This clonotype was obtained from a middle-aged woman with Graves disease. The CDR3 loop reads CSVRGRPEGGSYNEQFF. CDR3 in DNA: TGCAGCGTTCGTGGCAGGCCCGAGGGAGGCTCCTACAATGAGCAGTTCTTC.